This entry is about one TCR beta chain. Its antigen is not identified. Method: immunoSEQ multiplex PCR; TCRdb's copy keeps in-frame clones and lacks some. The sample lists tens of thousands of clones; under 95% were seen once. The entry originates in a study of OX40 agonist ivuxolimab in advanced cancers. Study-level information: Under the entry rules, prior anti-PD-1, anti-PD-L1 or anti-CTLA-4 therapy was allowed, and roughly 39% had some.

Study-wide points: The authors did not determine the antigen specificity of the expanded peripheral T cells. Doses of 0.1 to 3.0 mg/kg were accompanied by clonal expansion of CD4+ and CD8+ blood T cells by week 6.

This specimen was CD4+ or CD8+ T cells sorted from blood, taken in a trial of the OX40 agonist ivuxolimab. This clonotype was sampled from an adult with an advanced solid tumor such as melanoma, head and neck, liver or kidney cancer.

The CDR3 spells CASSVGQTGELFF. The DNA for the CDR3 is TGTGCCAGCAGCGTAGGTCAAACCGGGGAGCTGTTTTTT. This chain joins TRBV9 and TRBJ2-2; D gene uncertain. Germline CDR1 is SGDLS and CDR2 is YYNGEE. Deletions cut 0 bases from V and 5 bases from J, with 5 bases between. The CDR3 covers 13 residues. Based on the CDR3 plus reference TRBV9 and TRBJ2-2, the full variable domain is DSGVTQTPKHLITATGQRVTLRCSPRSGDLSVYWYQQSLDQGLQFLIQYYNGEERAKGNILERFSAQQFPDLHSELNLSSLELGDSALYFCASSVGQTGELFFGEGSRLTVL.